These T cell receptor beta chains were read from a single sample in a study of CDR3 diversity in severe acne. TCRdb used MiXCR to reprocess the PCR reads, holding one entry per CDR3 protein. The sample carries some 84,000 distinct CDR3 sequences, approximately 51% recorded once. Sequencing was done on a sample of blood. Source of these receptors: a male donor in good health, without acne. Both conserved end residues are part of each CDR3. The D gene is left open where the match is weak. The size entry is marked missing in some rows and otherwise reads once, few, many or a size class.

clone size: many
V gene: TRBV19
D gene: .
J gene: TRBJ2-5
CDR3 protein: CASSSLARETQYF
CDR3 DNA: TGTGCCAGTAGTTCCCTAGCACGGGAGACCCAGTACTTC

clone size: many
V gene: TRBV7-9
D gene: TRBD1
J gene: TRBJ1-2
CDR3 protein: CASSPTGGARNGYTF
CDR3 DNA: TGTGCCAGCAGCCCGACAGGGGGCGCGAGGAATGGCTACACCTTC

clone size: .
V gene: TRBV11-3
D gene: TRBD1
J gene: TRBJ2-1
CDR3 protein: CASSFYGDRAYNEQFF
CDR3 DNA: TGTGCCAGCAGCTTCTACGGGGACAGGGCCTACAATGAGCAGTTCTTC

clone size: .
V gene: TRBV4-1
D gene: TRBD1
J gene: TRBJ2-7
CDR3 protein: CASSQDGPGGQGSYEQYF
CDR3 DNA: TGTGCCAGCAGCCAAGACGGGCCGGGGGGACAGGGCTCCTACGAGCAGTACTTC

clone size: once
V gene: TRBV20-1
D gene: TRBD2
J gene: TRBJ2-1
CDR3 protein: CSASRTLLAGGRQDNEQFF
CDR3 DNA: TGCAGTGCTTCCCGTACCTTACTAGCGGGGGGGCGTCAGGACAATGAGCAGTTCTTC

clone size: .
V gene: TRBV30
D gene: TRBD2
J gene: TRBJ2-2
CDR3 protein: CAGGEVTGELFF
CDR3 DNA: TGTGCCGGGGGGGAGGTCACCGGGGAGCTGTTTTTT

clone size: few
V gene: TRBV5-1
D gene: .
J gene: TRBJ1-2
CDR3 protein: CASSRIGYDYTF
CDR3 DNA: TGCGCCAGCAGCAGAATAGGGTATGACTACACCTTC

clone size: many
V gene: TRBV6-6
D gene: .
J gene: TRBJ2-7
CDR3 protein: CASSYSNRDEQYF
CDR3 DNA: TGTGCCAGCAGTTACTCGAATCGGGACGAGCAGTACTTC

clone size: medium-sized
V gene: TRBV5-5
D gene: TRBD1
J gene: TRBJ2-7
CDR3 protein: CASDRGTEQYF
CDR3 DNA: TGTGCCAGCGACAGGGGGACGGAGCAGTACTTC

clone size: .
V gene: TRBV7-9
D gene: .
J gene: TRBJ2-7
CDR3 protein: CASTPDEQYF
CDR3 DNA: TGTGCCAGCACCCCGGACGAGCAGTACTTC

clone size: few
V gene: TRBV2
D gene: .
J gene: TRBJ2-5
CDR3 protein: CASSESPKQETQYF
CDR3 DNA: TGTGCCAGCAGTGAGAGTCCTAAACAAGAGACCCAGTACTTC

clone size: medium-sized
V gene: TRBV7-2
D gene: .
J gene: TRBJ2-5
CDR3 protein: CASSSAGETQYF
CDR3 DNA: TGTGCCAGCTCCTCGGCCGGGGAGACCCAGTACTTC

clone size: .
V gene: TRBV2
D gene: .
J gene: TRBJ1-6
CDR3 protein: CASSLQAMNSPLHF
CDR3 DNA: TGTGCCAGCAGCTTACAGGCGATGAATTCACCCCTCCACTTT

clone size: .
V gene: TRBV24-1
D gene: TRBD2
J gene: TRBJ2-7
CDR3 protein: CATGGGDEQYF
CDR3 DNA: TGTGCCACCGGGGGGGGGGACGAGCAGTACTTC

clone size: many
V gene: TRBV5-1
D gene: .
J gene: TRBJ2-2
CDR3 protein: CASSLQASNTGELFF
CDR3 DNA: TGCGCCAGCAGCTTACAGGCTTCGAACACCGGGGAGCTGTTTTTT

clone size: .
V gene: TRBV5-6
D gene: .
J gene: TRBJ1-2
CDR3 protein: CASTAYFVSIGALGYTF
CDR3 DNA: TGTGCCAGCACCGCTTATTTCGTGTCTATCGGGGCCCTTGGCTACACCTTC

clone size: many
V gene: TRBV6-6
D gene: TRBD1
J gene: TRBJ2-7
CDR3 protein: CATTQRTGTYEQYF
CDR3 DNA: TGTGCCACCACCCAGCGGACAGGCACCTACGAGCAGTACTTC

clone size: .
V gene: TRBV20-1
D gene: .
J gene: TRBJ2-3
CDR3 protein: CSAPLQNDNEKLFFTDTQYF
CDR3 DNA: TGCAGTGCCCCGCTTCAAAACGACAATGAAAAACTGTTTTTCACAGATACGCAGTATTTT

clone size: .
V gene: TRBV7-9
D gene: .
J gene: TRBJ2-1
CDR3 protein: CASSWGRSNEQFF
CDR3 DNA: TGCGCCAGCAGCTGGGGGAGGAGCAATGAGCAGTTCTTC

clone size: .
V gene: TRBV12-3/TRBV12-4
D gene: TRBD1
J gene: TRBJ1-2
CDR3 protein: CASSPGTGTYGYTF
CDR3 DNA: TGTGCCAGCAGTCCTGGGACAGGGACCTATGGCTACACCTTC

clone size: many
V gene: TRBV25-1
D gene: TRBD1
J gene: TRBJ2-5
CDR3 protein: CASSAYRQGAETQYF
CDR3 DNA: TGTGCCAGCAGCGCATACCGACAGGGAGCGGAGACCCAGTACTTC

clone size: .
V gene: TRBV24-1
D gene: .
J gene: TRBJ1-1
CDR3 protein: CATSPTGRPNTEAFF
CDR3 DNA: TGTGCCACCAGTCCTACAGGGAGGCCGAACACTGAAGCTTTCTTT

clone size: .
V gene: TRBV24-1
D gene: .
J gene: TRBJ2-7
CDR3 protein: CATSAYPDGSSSYEQYF
CDR3 DNA: TGTGCCACCAGTGCCTATCCCGACGGATCAAGCTCCTACGAGCAGTACTTC

clone size: many
V gene: TRBV12-5
D gene: .
J gene: TRBJ1-2
CDR3 protein: CASGQGWGYTF
CDR3 DNA: TGTGCTAGTGGACAGGGTTGGGGCTACACCTTC

clone size: .
V gene: TRBV11-3
D gene: .
J gene: TRBJ2-7
CDR3 protein: CASVQSLGLEQYF
CDR3 DNA: TGTGCCAGCGTCCAGTCCCTTGGTCTAGAGCAGTACTTC

clone size: .
V gene: TRBV20-1
D gene: .
J gene: TRBJ1-2
CDR3 protein: CSASGTSYGYTF
CDR3 DNA: TGCAGTGCTAGTGGGACAAGCTATGGCTACACCTTC

clone size: many
V gene: TRBV2
D gene: TRBD1
J gene: TRBJ1-1
CDR3 protein: CASSEIPRDSQMNTEAFF
CDR3 DNA: TGTGCCAGCAGTGAAATACCCCGGGACAGCCAAATGAACACTGAAGCTTTCTTT

clone size: few
V gene: TRBV19
D gene: .
J gene: TRBJ1-1
CDR3 protein: CASKAGPIRTEAFF
CDR3 DNA: TGTGCCAGTAAGGCGGGGCCAATACGCACTGAAGCTTTCTTT

clone size: .
V gene: TRBV20-1
D gene: .
J gene: TRBJ1-2
CDR3 protein: CSARLRTNYGYTF
CDR3 DNA: TGCAGCGCGAGGCTACGGACTAACTATGGCTACACCTTC

clone size: many
V gene: TRBV30
D gene: .
J gene: TRBJ1-1
CDR3 protein: CAWSVSGDTEAFF
CDR3 DNA: TGTGCCTGGAGTGTATCGGGGGACACTGAAGCTTTCTTT

clone size: .
V gene: TRBV6-1
D gene: .
J gene: TRBJ2-3
CDR3 protein: CASSRTDYNEQYF
CDR3 DNA: TGTGCCAGCAGTCGAACTGACTACAATGAGCAGTATTTT

clone size: .
V gene: TRBV6-5
D gene: .
J gene: TRBJ1-5
CDR3 protein: CASSHDGTVGQPQHF
CDR3 DNA: TGTGCCAGCAGTCACGACGGGACGGTTGGGCAGCCCCAGCATTTC

clone size: many
V gene: TRBV30
D gene: .
J gene: TRBJ2-3
CDR3 protein: CAWKSTDTQYF
CDR3 DNA: TGTGCCTGGAAATCCACAGATACGCAGTATTTT

clone size: once
V gene: TRBV20-1
D gene: TRBD2
J gene: TRBJ2-3
CDR3 protein: CSARDRSGGAGERETDTQYF
CDR3 DNA: TGCAGTGCTAGAGATCGCAGCGGGGGGGCGGGGGAGAGAGAGACAGATACGCAGTATTTT

clone size: many
V gene: TRBV4-1
D gene: .
J gene: TRBJ2-3
CDR3 protein: CASSPLAPVSTDTQYF
CDR3 DNA: TGCGCCAGCAGCCCCCTAGCGCCCGTGAGCACAGATACGCAGTATTTT

clone size: .
V gene: TRBV5-5
D gene: .
J gene: TRBJ2-2
CDR3 protein: CASSVGPGQTNTGELFF
CDR3 DNA: TGTGCCAGCAGCGTAGGACCGGGACAAACGAACACCGGGGAGCTGTTTTTT

clone size: many
V gene: TRBV2
D gene: .
J gene: TRBJ1-5
CDR3 protein: CASSVQGTQPQHF
CDR3 DNA: TGTGCCAGCAGTGTGCAGGGTACACAGCCCCAGCATTTT

clone size: .
V gene: TRBV6-5
D gene: .
J gene: TRBJ1-1
CDR3 protein: CASSYGAEAFF
CDR3 DNA: TGTGCCAGCAGTTACGGAGCCGAGGCTTTCTTT

clone size: .
V gene: TRBV6-5
D gene: TRBD1
J gene: TRBJ1-1
CDR3 protein: CASRAGQMNTEAFF
CDR3 DNA: TGTGCCAGCAGGGCGGGACAGATGAACACTGAAGCTTTCTTT

clone size: many
V gene: TRBV28
D gene: TRBD1
J gene: TRBJ1-1
CDR3 protein: CASSLTRTGVTEAFF
CDR3 DNA: TGTGCCAGCAGTTTAACCCGGACAGGGGTCACTGAAGCTTTCTTT

clone size: many
V gene: TRBV20-1
D gene: TRBD2
J gene: TRBJ2-5
CDR3 protein: CSATDSGRALQETQYF
CDR3 DNA: TGCAGTGCTACCGACAGCGGGAGGGCCCTCCAAGAGACCCAGTACTTC

clone size: few
V gene: TRBV20-1
D gene: .
J gene: TRBJ1-1
CDR3 protein: CSASPGEEAEAFF
CDR3 DNA: TGCAGTGCCAGCCCCGGGGAGGAGGCTGAAGCTTTCTTT

clone size: .
V gene: TRBV14
D gene: .
J gene: TRBJ1-1
CDR3 protein: CTSSPTATREAFF
CDR3 DNA: TGTACCAGCAGCCCTACGGCAACACGCGAAGCTTTCTTT

clone size: .
V gene: TRBV9
D gene: .
J gene: TRBJ1-4
CDR3 protein: CASSVSGQSNEKLFF
CDR3 DNA: TGTGCCAGCAGCGTATCCGGACAGTCAAATGAAAAACTGTTTTTT

clone size: .
V gene: TRBV27
D gene: TRBD1
J gene: TRBJ1-5
CDR3 protein: CASSFDRDQSQHF
CDR3 DNA: TGTGCCAGCAGTTTCGACAGGGACCAGTCCCAGCATTTT

clone size: .
V gene: TRBV2
D gene: .
J gene: TRBJ2-5
CDR3 protein: CASSIRESRETQYF
CDR3 DNA: TGTGCCAGCAGTATTCGGGAGTCCAGGGAGACCCAGTACTTC

clone size: few
V gene: TRBV5-1
D gene: TRBD1
J gene: TRBJ1-1
CDR3 protein: CASSPPGTGVWSEAFF
CDR3 DNA: TGCGCCAGCAGCCCCCCCGGGACAGGGGTATGGTCTGAAGCTTTCTTT

clone size: .
V gene: TRBV11-2
D gene: .
J gene: TRBJ1-3
CDR3 protein: CASRAVTDSGNTIYF
CDR3 DNA: TGTGCCAGCAGGGCGGTCACCGACTCTGGAAACACCATATATTTT

clone size: many
V gene: TRBV19
D gene: TRBD2
J gene: TRBJ2-7
CDR3 protein: CASSALAGTYEQYF
CDR3 DNA: TGTGCCAGTAGTGCTCTAGCGGGCACCTACGAGCAGTACTTC

clone size: few
V gene: TRBV7-9
D gene: .
J gene: TRBJ1-1
CDR3 protein: CASSPSWGVSEAFF
CDR3 DNA: TGTGCCAGCAGCCCTTCATGGGGGGTCTCTGAAGCTTTCTTT

clone size: medium-sized
V gene: TRBV20-1
D gene: TRBD2
J gene: TRBJ2-1
CDR3 protein: CSAPALAGYDNEQFF
CDR3 DNA: TGCAGTGCGCCCGCCTTAGCGGGATACGACAATGAGCAGTTCTTC

clone size: .
V gene: TRBV20-1
D gene: TRBD2
J gene: TRBJ2-7
CDR3 protein: CSQTSGTNYEQYF
CDR3 DNA: TGCAGTCAGACTAGCGGGACGAACTACGAGCAGTACTTC

clone size: few
V gene: TRBV6-5
D gene: .
J gene: TRBJ1-2
CDR3 protein: CASSYTDTGIYGYTF
CDR3 DNA: TGTGCCAGCAGTTACACAGACACCGGGATCTATGGCTACACCTTC

clone size: few
V gene: TRBV7-9
D gene: .
J gene: TRBJ2-5
CDR3 protein: CASSLGGMGQETQYF
CDR3 DNA: TGTGCCAGCAGCTTAGGGGGAATGGGCCAAGAGACCCAGTACTTC

clone size: many
V gene: TRBV6-5
D gene: TRBD2
J gene: TRBJ2-3
CDR3 protein: CASAASGSHGDTQYF
CDR3 DNA: TGTGCCAGCGCGGCTAGCGGGAGTCACGGGGATACGCAGTATTTT